This T cell receptor (beta chain) was sequenced for a study of radiation and T cells in renal cell carcinoma (dated by TCRdb to 2018 to 2021). Regarding the research as a whole: TCR beta sequencing covered approximately 50 samples in total, comprising around 25 tumors and roughly 27 peripheral blood samples. A total of about 4 million unique CDR3 nucleotide sequences, encoding 2.7 million or so unique CDR3 amino acid sequences, were found across all 50 or so samples.

TCR beta libraries were generated from genomic DNA with the immunoSEQ kit, following the manufacturer's recommendations. Library preparation used a first multiplex PCR with proprietary primers, then a second PCR adding unique barcodes, with bead cleanups after each round. A positive control reaction and a negative control reaction, both provided in the kit, were run with every batch of samples. The final libraries were assessed on an Agilent 4200 TapeStation D1000 ScreenTape, pooled by volume, and quantified by qPCR. Sequencing ran on an Illumina NextSeq500 with a MidOutput 150-cycle cartridge, using 156 Read1 and 15 Index1 cycles with kit custom primers. The pooled library was loaded at roughly 0.98 pM with a roughly 20% PhiX control spike-in. The source study handled its data this way. The vendor-processed data were analyzed in R, and a clonotype was defined as all T cells that share the same CDR3 nucleotide sequence. In the clone abundance analyses, frequencies were normalized to the 10,000 most abundant clones in each sample. Public T cell clones, which averaged fewer than five per sample, were removed prior to analysis. Dominant motifs were analyzed with ImmunoMap using the PAM10 matrix, a gap penalty of 30, and a homology threshold of 0.3, and motifs with a cumulative frequency of at least 0.01 were considered dominant. TCRdb took this table from immuneACCESS and kept in-frame rearrangements with V and J called. Such tables lack part of the clones; where checked against another copy, unresolved V genes explain under half of the gap, and the rest is unexplained. V, J and clone size derive from that table, while D and trimming were established from the DNA sequence. The table for this sample lists about 24,000 clones; nearly 60% of them were counted only once. About 20% of the sample is taken by the ten largest.

Concerning this clone: The target of this receptor is not known. No per-base quality is available; no much larger clone lies one base away.

Study-wide conclusions, independent of this receptor: The single-armed trial design could not address effects of radiation dose or scheduling on the TCR repertoire. Irradiated tumors showed higher TCR clonality than controls, with the top 100 clonotypes averaging about 50% of the repertoire versus roughly 40% in nephrectomy-only tumors. Intratumoral heterogeneity went uncaptured because the only tumor material available was small regions of approximately 0.9 g. Compared with control tumors, irradiated tumors had a greater number of dominant CDR3 motifs, and these motifs made up a bigger portion of the repertoire.

According to the study, the label for this sample's time point signals: tumor resected at nephrectomy. The treatment or condition label here, explained by the study, means: treatment-naive control, cytoreductive nephrectomy. The control tumors were taken from treatment-naive renal cell carcinoma patients who had cytoreductive nephrectomy with no earlier radiation. Every patient had renal cell carcinoma of clear cell pathology. Control tumors used for TCR sequencing came from a few females and 10 or so males, resected 2011 to 2014, with median age approximately 52 years (range roughly 40 to 85). The tumors were dissociated mechanically, digested with collagenase/hyaluronidase at 37 degrees C, processed in gentleMACS C tubes, and kept in liquid nitrogen. The QIAamp DNA Blood Mini Kit (Qiagen) was used to prepare genomic DNA for TCR sequencing. The analyses included just those samples that passed every quality control check.

Sample: tumor tissue, taken from a patient whose treatment was nephrectomy without radiotherapy. This sequence originates from a man in his forties with renal cell carcinoma.

The bases are TGTGCCAGCAGTTCCGGGACAGGACAAGAGACCCAGTACTTC. This translates into CASSSGTGQETQYF. The chain joins TRBV2 to TRBJ2-5; TRBD1 matches 8 bases in the middle. CDR3 length: 14 amino acids, cysteine to phenylalanine. Kept here is only the CDR3 DNA, which spans 42 bases and is read in frame from base 1. The germline V gene provides CDR1 SNHLY and CDR2 FYNNEI. V is trimmed back by 5 bases and J by 2 bases, and the junction contains 4 bases that no gene match accounts for.